One and the same sample provided the 14 T cell receptor beta chains below, sequenced in a study of cytomegalovirus exposure and HLA in healthy donors. 60 Vbeta and 13 Jbeta primers were used in PCR. Generated by immunoSEQ multiplex PCR, the TCRdb table keeps only in-frame clones and is missing some. Seen here are around 170,000 clones, 81% observed once, and the top ten hold 1.3%. The sequencing sample was made of PBMCs. These receptors all come from a man in his fifties in good health and CMV-seropositive.

This clone was observed a handful of times. The rearrangement links TRBV6-5 to TRBJ1-1; D perhaps matches TRBD1 (5 bases). V lost 2 bases and J 8 bases, leaving 12 bases between the germline ends. Germline lookup yields CDR1 MNHEY and CDR2 SVGAGI. The CDR3 sequence is 13 residues long. CDR3 protein: CASSYDPAGEAFF. CDR3 in DNA: TGTGCCAGCAGTTACGATCCGGCAGGGGAAGCTTTCTTT.

This chain joins TRBV5-6 and TRBJ2-7; tentative D call: TRBD1 (5 bases). Between the trimmed V and J ends, which lost 0 bases and 1 base, there was a span of 5 bases. The CDR3 spans 13 residues. Germline CDR1 is SGHDT and CDR2 is YYEEEE. CDR3 region: CASSLGQSYEQYF. The CDR3 nucleotides read TGTGCCAGCAGCTTGGGACAGTCCTACGAGCAGTACTTC. Together with reference TRBV5-6 and TRBJ2-7, the CDR3 gives the full variable domain: DAGVTQSPTHLIKTRGQQVTLRCSPKSGHDTVSWYQQALGQGPQFIFQYYEEEERQRGNFPDRFSGHQFPNYSSELNVNALLLGDSALYLCASSLGQSYEQYFGPGTRLTVT.

The chain couples TRBV5-6 to TRBJ2-1; 9 nucleotides agree with TRBD2. Looked up from germline, CDR1 is SGHDT and CDR2 is YYEEEE. The V gene end was trimmed by 0 bases and the J gene end by 4 bases; junction bases not matched to a gene: 2. The CDR3 loop spans 15 amino acids. The CDR3 is CASSLDLAGYNEQFF. The CDR3 nucleotides are TGTGCCAGCAGCTTGGACCTAGCGGGGTACAATGAGCAGTTCTTC.

The table lists this clone with a count of one. CDR3 sequence (DNA): TGCGCCAGCAGCCTGGTACAGGCCAATGAGCAGTTCTTC. It codes for CASSLVQANEQFF. V and J are TRBV5-1 and TRBJ2-1; maybe TRBD1 (5 bases). Germline CDR1 SGHRS, CDR2 YFSETQ. Trimming stripped 4 bases from V and 6 bases from J, with 11 bases between. This CDR3 is built from 13 residues. Full variable domain (outside the CDR3, taken from reference TRBV5-1 and TRBJ2-1): KAGVTQTPRYLIKTRGQQVTLSCSPISGHRSVSWYQQTPGQGLQFLFEYFSETQRNKGNFPGRFSGRQFSNSRSEMNVSTLELGDSALYLCASSLVQANEQFFGPGTRLTVL.

The chain recombines TRBV19 with TRBJ1-5, with a possible D match to TRBD1 (5 bases). V lost 6 bases, J lost 3 bases, and 12 bases lay in between. This CDR3 region has 14 residues. The germline CDR1 and CDR2 sequences are LNHDA and SQIVND (reference sequence). In DNA, the CDR3 is TGTGCCAGTAGGTCGGGACTCACCAATCAGCCCCAGCATTTT. This encodes CASRSGLTNQPQHF.

The sample holds one count of this clone. The V gene is TRBV6-6, the J gene TRBJ2-1, with a weak D call TRBD2 (6 bases). The CDR3 spans 15 residues. Trimming removed 7 bases at V and 0 bases at J, with 13 bases between. CDR1 MNHNY and CDR2 SVGAGI come from the germline V gene (reference sequence). CDR3 coding DNA: TGTGCCAGCAAGAGCGGGTCCAGCTCCTACAATGAGCAGTTCTTC. Protein product: CASKSGSSSYNEQFF.

The CDR3 loop is CASSPRQGASYEQYF. CDR3 nucleotides: TGTGCCAGCAGCCCCAGACAGGGGGCATCCTACGAGCAGTACTTC. This sequence joins TRBV9 and TRBJ2-7; 10 nucleotides line up with TRBD1. This CDR3 spans 15 amino acids. CDR1 and CDR2 (germline): SGDLS, YYNGEE. J lost 1 base, V lost 4 bases, and 5 bases had no gene match.

The chain joins TRBV25-1 to TRBJ1-3, with TRBD1 as a possible D gene (5 bases). The V and J ends lost 5 bases and 1 base respectively, with 9 bases between them. CDR1 and CDR2 (germline): MGHDK, SYGVNS. CDR3 length equals 14 residues. CDR3: CASSIGTSGNTIYF. The CDR3 bases are TGTGCCAGCAGTATTGGGACTTCTGGAAACACCATATATTTT.

The chain recombines TRBV5-8 with TRBJ2-7, with D perhaps TRBD1 (5 bases). CDR3 length: 16 residues. Per germline, CDR1 SGHTS and CDR2 YDEGEE. The V gene lost 4 bases and the J gene lost 3 bases, with 20 bases spanning the gap. Written as DNA, the CDR3 is TGTGCCAGCAGCCCATCGGCAGGGTTTGGTAACTACGAGCAGTACTTC. It yields the protein CASSPSAGFGNYEQYF. Combining the CDR3 with reference TRBV5-8 and TRBJ2-7 gives the whole variable domain EAGVTQSPTHLIKTRGQQATLRCSPISGHTSVYWYQQALGLGLQFLLWYDEGEERNRGNFPPRFSGRQFPNYSSELNVNALELEDSALYLCASSPSAGFGNYEQYFGPGTRLTVT.

The rearrangement uses TRBV19 and TRBJ1-1; D might be TRBD1 (5 bases). V shed 5 bases and J shed 8 bases, with 21 bases lying between them. The germline V gene has CDR1 LNHDA and CDR2 SQIVND (reference sequence). This CDR3 has 15 residues. The CDR3 DNA reads as TGTGCCAGTAGTGGGTTTGGTTGGGCCGCAGGGGAAGCTTTCTTT. Amino acid sequence: CASSGFGWAAGEAFF.

The V call is TRBV27, the J call TRBJ1-5; tentative D call: TRBD1 (5 bases). Trimming removed 5 bases from V and 3 bases from J, with 14 bases in between. The CDR3 is 15 amino acids. Germline V CDR1 and CDR2: MNHEY, SMNVEV (reference sequence). In DNA form, the CDR3 reads TGTGCCAGCAGTCCCGGGGGGGGAATCAATCAGCCCCAGCATTTT. Translation: CASSPGGGINQPQHF.

The CDR3 here is CATYPGLARVRTDTQYF. The CDR3 coding sequence is TGTGCCACCTATCCGGGACTAGCTCGAGTGAGGACAGATACGCAGTATTTT. This chain joins TRBV19 and TRBJ2-3; the match to TRBD2 covers 9 bases. From germline, CDR1 is LNHDA and CDR2 SQIVND (reference sequence). Losses at the gene ends were 10 bases for V and 3 bases for J; bases not matched to a gene: 17. The CDR3 length is 17 residues.

This clone was found once. The rearrangement joins TRBV5-6 to TRBJ2-3; TRBD1 agrees at 7 bases. Germline CDR1 SGHDT, CDR2 YYEEEE. The length of the CDR3 is 16 residues. The V and J ends lost 1 base and 3 bases, in that order; junction bases with no gene match: 8. The CDR3 coding sequence is TGTGCCAGCAGCTTGAGGAGGACAGGTCGTACAGATACGCAGTATTTT. Its translation: CASSLRRTGRTDTQYF.

The V call is TRBV4-1, the J call TRBJ1-1; D may be TRBD1 (6 bases). This CDR3 spans 16 amino acids. Germline assignment: CDR1 MGHRA and CDR2 YSYEKL. V dropped 0 bases and J dropped 5 bases, with 16 bases sitting between them. CDR3 amino acids: CASSQEGGGRSTEAFF. DNA for the CDR3: TGCGCCAGCAGCCAAGAAGGCGGGGGCCGGTCTACTGAAGCTTTCTTT.